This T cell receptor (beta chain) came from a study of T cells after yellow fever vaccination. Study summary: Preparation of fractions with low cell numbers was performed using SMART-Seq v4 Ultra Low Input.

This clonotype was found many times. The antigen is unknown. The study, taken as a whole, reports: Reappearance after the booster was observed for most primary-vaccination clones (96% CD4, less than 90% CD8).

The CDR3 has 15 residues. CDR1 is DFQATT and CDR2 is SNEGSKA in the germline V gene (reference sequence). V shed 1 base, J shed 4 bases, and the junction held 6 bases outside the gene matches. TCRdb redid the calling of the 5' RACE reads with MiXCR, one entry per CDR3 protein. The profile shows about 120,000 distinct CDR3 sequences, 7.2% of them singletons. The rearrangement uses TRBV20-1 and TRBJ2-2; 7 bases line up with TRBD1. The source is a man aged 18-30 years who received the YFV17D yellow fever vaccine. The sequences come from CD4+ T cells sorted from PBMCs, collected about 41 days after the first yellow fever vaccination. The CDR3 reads CSARVPTGRTGELFF. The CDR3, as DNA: TGCAGTGCTAGAGTCCCGACAGGGCGCACCGGGGAGCTGTTTTTT.